This T cell receptor (beta chain) came from a study of PD-1 blockade in classical Hodgkin lymphoma. The table came from immunoSEQ multiplex PCR; TCRdb's copy has only in-frame clones and leaves some out. The sample has 10,000 or so clones, 85% to 90% seen once. The time point is: newly diagnosed, previously untreated cHL patient sample. CD8+ T cell isolation from thawed PBMCs was performed by magnetic negative selection. As a comparison, the study used PBMCs from newly diagnosed, untreated classical Hodgkin lymphoma. The junction had 14 bases not matched to a gene; V was cut back by 4 bases and J by 5 bases. The CDR3 sequence is 17 residues long. Germline CDR1 reads SGDLS; CDR2 reads YYNGEE.

The receptor was derived from a human donor with classical Hodgkin lymphoma. The V call is TRBV9, the J call TRBJ1-4, with 7 bases aligning to TRBD1. The sequencing input was CD8+ T cells from blood. CDR3 DNA: TGTGCCAGCAGCCCTCAGACAGGGATGGGAGGGAATGAAAAACTGTTTTTT. Translation: CASSPQTGMGGNEKLFF.